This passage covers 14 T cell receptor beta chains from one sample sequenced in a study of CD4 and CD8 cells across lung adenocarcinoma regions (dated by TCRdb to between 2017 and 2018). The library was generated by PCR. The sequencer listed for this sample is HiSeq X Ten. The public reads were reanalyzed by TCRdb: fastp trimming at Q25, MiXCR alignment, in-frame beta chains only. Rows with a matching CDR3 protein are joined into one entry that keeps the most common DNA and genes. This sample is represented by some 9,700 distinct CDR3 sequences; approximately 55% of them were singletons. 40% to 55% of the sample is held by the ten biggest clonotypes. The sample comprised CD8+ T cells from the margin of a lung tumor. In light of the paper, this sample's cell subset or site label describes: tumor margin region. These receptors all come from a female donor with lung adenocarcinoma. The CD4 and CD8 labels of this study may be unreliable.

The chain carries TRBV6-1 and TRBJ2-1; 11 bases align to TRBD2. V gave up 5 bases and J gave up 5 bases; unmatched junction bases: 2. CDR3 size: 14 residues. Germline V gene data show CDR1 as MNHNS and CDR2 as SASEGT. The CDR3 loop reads CASSRLAGNNEQFF. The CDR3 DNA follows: TGTGCCAGCAGTAGACTAGCGGGGAACAATGAGCAGTTCTTC.

The CDR3 DNA is TGTGCCAGCAGCCAAGAATACGCGGGTTCGAACACCGGGGAGCTGTTTTTT. As protein: CASSQEYAGSNTGELFF. The chain links TRBV4-2 to TRBJ2-2, with D perhaps matching TRBD2 (5 bases). Germline CDR1 is LGHNA and CDR2 is YNFKEQ. The germline V and J ends were trimmed by 0 bases and 0 bases, with 11 bases remaining between them. The CDR3 is made up of 17 amino acids.

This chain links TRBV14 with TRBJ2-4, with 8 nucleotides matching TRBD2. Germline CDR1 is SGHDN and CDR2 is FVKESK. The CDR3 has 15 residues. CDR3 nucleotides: TGTGGCGGGAGGCACGTGGTACGTACCAAAAACACCCAGTACTTC. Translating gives CGGRHVVRTKNTQYF.

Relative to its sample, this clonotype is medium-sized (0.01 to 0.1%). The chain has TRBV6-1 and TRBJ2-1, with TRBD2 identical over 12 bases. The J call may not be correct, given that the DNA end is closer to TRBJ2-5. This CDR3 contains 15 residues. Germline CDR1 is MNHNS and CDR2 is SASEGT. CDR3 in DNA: TGTGCCAGCAGTCGCCTAGCGGGAGGGGGAGAGACCCAGTACTTC. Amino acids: CASSRLAGGGETQYF.

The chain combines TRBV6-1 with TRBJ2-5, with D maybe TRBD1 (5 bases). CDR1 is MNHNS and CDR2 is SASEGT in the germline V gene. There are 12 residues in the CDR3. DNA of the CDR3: TGTGTCTCTGGGCCAGGGCAAGAGACCCAGTACTTC. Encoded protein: CVSGPGQETQYF.

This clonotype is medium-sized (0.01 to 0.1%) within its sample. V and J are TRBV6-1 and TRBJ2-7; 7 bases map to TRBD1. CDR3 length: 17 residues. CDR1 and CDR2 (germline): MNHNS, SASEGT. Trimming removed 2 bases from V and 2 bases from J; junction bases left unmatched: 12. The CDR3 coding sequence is TGTGCCAGCAGTGAAAGTAGTTGGGCAGGGGGTCCCTACGAGCAGTACTTC. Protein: CASSESSWAGGPYEQYF.

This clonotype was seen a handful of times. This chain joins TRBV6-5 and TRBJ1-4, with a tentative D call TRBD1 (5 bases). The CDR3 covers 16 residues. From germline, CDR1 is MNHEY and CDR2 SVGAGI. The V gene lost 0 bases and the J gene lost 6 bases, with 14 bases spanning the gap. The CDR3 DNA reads TGTGCCAGCAGTTACTCGAAGGGGCTGTTTCATGAAAAACTGTTTTTT. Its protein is CASSYSKGLFHEKLFF.

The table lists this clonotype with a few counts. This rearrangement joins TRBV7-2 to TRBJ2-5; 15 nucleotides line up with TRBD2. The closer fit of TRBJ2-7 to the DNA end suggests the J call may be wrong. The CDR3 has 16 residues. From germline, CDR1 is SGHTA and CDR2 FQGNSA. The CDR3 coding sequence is TGTGCCAGCAGCCCCGGGACTAGCGGGAGGATCCACGAGCAGTACTTC. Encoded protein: CASSPGTSGRIHEQYF.

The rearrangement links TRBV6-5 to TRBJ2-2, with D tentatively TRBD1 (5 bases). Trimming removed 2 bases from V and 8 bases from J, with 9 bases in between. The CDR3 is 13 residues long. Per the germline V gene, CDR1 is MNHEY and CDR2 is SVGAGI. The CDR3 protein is CASSYQGRGELFF. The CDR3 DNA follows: TGTGCCAGCAGTTACCAGGGCCGGGGGGAGCTGTTTTTT.

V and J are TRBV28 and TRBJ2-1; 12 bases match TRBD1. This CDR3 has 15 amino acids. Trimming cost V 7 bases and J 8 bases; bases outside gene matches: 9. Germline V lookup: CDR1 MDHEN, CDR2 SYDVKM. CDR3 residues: CASTLPGQGADEQFF. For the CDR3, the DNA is TGTGCCAGCACCTTACCGGGACAGGGGGCCGATGAGCAGTTCTTC.

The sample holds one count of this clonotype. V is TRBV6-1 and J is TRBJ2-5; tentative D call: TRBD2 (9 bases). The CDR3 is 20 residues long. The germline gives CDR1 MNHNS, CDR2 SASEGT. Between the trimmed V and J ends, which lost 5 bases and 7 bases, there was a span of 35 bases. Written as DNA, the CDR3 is TGTGCCAGCAGTCCCCTGGGCAGGGGGCTTTCGCGGGAGGGCCGAGGGACCCAGTACTTC. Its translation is CASSPLGRGLSREGRGTQYF.

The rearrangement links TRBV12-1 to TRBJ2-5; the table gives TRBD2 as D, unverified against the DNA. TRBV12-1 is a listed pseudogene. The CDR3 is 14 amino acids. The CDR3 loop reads CAASRGCEPETQYF. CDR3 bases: TGTGCCGCGTCTCGGGGCTGTGAGCCAGAAACCCAGTACTTC.

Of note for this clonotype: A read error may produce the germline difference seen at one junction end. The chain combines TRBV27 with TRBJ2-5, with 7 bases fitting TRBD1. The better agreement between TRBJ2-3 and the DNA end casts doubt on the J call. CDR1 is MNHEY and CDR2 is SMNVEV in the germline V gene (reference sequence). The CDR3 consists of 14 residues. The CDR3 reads CAGSWDRVTDTQYF. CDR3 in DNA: TGTGCCGGCAGTTGGGACAGAGTCACAGATACCCAGTATTTT.

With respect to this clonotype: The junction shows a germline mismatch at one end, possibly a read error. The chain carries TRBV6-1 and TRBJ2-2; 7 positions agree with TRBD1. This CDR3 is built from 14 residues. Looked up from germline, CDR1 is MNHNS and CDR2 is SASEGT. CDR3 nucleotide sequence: TGTGCCAGCAAAACGGAATCGAGCACAGGGGCGCTGTTTTTT. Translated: CASKTESSTGALFF.